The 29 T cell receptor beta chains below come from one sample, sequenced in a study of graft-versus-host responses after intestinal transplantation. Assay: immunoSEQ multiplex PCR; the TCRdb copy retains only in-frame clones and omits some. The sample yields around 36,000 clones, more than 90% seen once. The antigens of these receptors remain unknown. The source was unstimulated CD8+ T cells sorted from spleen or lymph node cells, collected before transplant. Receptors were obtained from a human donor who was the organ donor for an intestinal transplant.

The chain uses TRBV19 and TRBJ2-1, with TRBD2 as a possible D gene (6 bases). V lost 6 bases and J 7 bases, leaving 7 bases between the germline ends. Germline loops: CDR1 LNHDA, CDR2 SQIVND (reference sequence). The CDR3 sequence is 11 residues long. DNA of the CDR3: TGTGCCAGTAGGCTAGCGAATGAGCAGTTCTTC. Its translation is CASRLANEQFF.

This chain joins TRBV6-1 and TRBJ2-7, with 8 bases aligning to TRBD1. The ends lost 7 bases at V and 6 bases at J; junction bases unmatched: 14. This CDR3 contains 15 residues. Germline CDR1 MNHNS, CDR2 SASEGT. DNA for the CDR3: TGTGCCAGCATCAACGAGCAGGGGGCGAGTTCCGAGCAGTACTTC. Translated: CASINEQGASSEQYF.

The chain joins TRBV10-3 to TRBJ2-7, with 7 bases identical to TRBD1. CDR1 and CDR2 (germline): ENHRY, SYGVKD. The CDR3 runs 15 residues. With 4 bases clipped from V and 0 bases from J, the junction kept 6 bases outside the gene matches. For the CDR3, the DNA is TGTGCCATCAGTGGAGGGGGCGAAAGCTCCTACGAGCAGTACTTC. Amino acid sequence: CAISGGGESSYEQYF.

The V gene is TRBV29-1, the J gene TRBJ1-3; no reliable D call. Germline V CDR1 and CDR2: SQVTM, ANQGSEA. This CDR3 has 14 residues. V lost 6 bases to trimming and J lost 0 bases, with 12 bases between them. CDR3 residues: CSVTSGFSGNTIYF. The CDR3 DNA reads TGCAGCGTCACATCGGGTTTCTCTGGAAACACCATATATTTT.

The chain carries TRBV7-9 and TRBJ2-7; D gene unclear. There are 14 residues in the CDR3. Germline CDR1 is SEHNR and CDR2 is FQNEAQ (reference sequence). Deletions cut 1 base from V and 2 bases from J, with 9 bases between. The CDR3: CASSLGSRTYEQYF. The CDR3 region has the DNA TGTGCCAGCAGCTTAGGGTCTAGAACCTACGAGCAGTACTTC.

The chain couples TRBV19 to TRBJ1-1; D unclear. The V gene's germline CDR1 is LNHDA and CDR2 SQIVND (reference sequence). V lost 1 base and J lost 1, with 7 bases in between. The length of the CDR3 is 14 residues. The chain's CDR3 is CASSIGSPNTEAFF. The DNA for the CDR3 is TGTGCCAGTAGTATAGGCAGCCCGAACACTGAAGCTTTCTTT. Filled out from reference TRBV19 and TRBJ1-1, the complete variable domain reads DGGITQSPKYLFRKEGQNVTLSCEQNLNHDAMYWYRQDPGQGLRLIYYSQIVNDFQKGDIAEGYSVSREKKESFPLTVTSAQKNPTAFYLCASSIGSPNTEAFFGQGTRLTVV.

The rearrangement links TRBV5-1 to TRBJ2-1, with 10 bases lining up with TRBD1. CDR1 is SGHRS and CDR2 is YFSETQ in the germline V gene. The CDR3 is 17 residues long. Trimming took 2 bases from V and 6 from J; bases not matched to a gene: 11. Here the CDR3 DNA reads TGCGCCAGCAGCTTCCCGACAGGGGGCGTCCCCGGCAATGAGCAGTTCTTC. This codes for CASSFPTGGVPGNEQFF.

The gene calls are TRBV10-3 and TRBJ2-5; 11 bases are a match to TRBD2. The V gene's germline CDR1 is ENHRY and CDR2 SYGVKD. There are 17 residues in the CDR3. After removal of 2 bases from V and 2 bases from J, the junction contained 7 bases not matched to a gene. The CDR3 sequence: CAISEPGGLAVQETQYF. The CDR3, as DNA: TGTGCCATCAGTGAGCCCGGGGGACTAGCGGTTCAAGAGACCCAGTACTTC.

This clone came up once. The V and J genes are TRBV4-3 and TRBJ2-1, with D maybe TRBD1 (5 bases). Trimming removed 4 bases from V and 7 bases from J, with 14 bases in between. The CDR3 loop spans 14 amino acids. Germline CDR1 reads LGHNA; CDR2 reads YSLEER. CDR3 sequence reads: CASSPFQGMNEQFF. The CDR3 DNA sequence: TGCGCCAGCAGCCCCTTTCAGGGAATGAATGAGCAGTTCTTC.

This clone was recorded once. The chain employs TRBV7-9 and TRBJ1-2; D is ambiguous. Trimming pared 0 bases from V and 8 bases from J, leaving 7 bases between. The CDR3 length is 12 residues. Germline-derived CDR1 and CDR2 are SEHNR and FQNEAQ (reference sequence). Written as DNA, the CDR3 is TGTGCCAGCAGCTTAGCGTGGGAGGGCTACACCTTC. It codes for CASSLAWEGYTF.

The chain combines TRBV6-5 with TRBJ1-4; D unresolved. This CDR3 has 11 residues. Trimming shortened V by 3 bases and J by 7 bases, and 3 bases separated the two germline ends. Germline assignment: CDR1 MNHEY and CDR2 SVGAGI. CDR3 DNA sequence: TGTGCCAGCAGTTATGGTGAAAAACTGTTTTTT. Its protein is CASSYGEKLFF.

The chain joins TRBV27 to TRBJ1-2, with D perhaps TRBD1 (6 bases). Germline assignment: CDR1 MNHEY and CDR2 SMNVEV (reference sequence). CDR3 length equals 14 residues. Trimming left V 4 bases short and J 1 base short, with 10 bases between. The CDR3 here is CASSSDSLNYGYTF. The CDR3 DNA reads TGTGCCAGCAGTTCGGACAGTCTTAACTATGGCTACACCTTC.

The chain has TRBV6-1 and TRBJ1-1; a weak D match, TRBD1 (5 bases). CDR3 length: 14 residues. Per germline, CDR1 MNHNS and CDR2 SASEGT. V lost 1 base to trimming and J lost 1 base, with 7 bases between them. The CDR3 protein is CASSEVQGNTEAFF. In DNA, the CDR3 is TGTGCCAGCAGTGAAGTGCAGGGGAACACTGAAGCTTTCTTT.

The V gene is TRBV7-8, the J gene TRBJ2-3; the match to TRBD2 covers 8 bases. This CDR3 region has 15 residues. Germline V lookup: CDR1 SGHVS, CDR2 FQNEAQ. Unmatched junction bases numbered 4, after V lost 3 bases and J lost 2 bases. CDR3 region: CASSFGGGNTDTQYF. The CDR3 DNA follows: TGTGCCAGCAGCTTCGGCGGGGGGAACACAGATACGCAGTATTTT.

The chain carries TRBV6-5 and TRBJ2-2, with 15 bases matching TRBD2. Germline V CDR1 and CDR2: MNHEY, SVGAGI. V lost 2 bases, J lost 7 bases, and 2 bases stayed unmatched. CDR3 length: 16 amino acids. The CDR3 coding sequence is TGTGCCAGCAGTTACGGACTAGCGGGGGGGCGCGGGGAGCTGTTTTTT. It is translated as CASSYGLAGGRGELFF.

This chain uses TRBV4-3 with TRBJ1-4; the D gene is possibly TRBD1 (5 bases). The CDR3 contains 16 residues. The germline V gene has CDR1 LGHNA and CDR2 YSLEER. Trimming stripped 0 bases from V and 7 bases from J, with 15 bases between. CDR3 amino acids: CASSQDFGGLGEKLFF. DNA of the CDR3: TGCGCCAGCAGCCAAGATTTCGGGGGGTTGGGTGAAAAACTGTTTTTT.

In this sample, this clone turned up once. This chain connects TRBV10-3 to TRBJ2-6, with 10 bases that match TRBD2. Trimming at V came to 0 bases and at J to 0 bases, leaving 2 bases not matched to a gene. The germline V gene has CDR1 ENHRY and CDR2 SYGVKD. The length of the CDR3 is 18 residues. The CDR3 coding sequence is TGTGCCATCAGTGAGTCTAGCGGGGGGTTCTCTGGGGCCAACGTCCTGACTTTC. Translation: CAISESSGGFSGANVLTF.

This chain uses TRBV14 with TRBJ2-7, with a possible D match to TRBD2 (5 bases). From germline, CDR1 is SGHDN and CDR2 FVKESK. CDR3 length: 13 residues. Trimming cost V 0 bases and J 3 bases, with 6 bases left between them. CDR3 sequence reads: CASSQEGLYEQYF. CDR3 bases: TGTGCCAGCAGCCAAGAAGGACTCTACGAGCAGTACTTC.

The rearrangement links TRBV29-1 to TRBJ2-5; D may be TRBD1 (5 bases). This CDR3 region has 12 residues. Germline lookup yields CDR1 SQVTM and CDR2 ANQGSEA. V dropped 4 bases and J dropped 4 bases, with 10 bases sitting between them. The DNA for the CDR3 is TGCAGCGTTGTCTTCCAGGGAGAGACCCAGTACTTC. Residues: CSVVFQGETQYF.

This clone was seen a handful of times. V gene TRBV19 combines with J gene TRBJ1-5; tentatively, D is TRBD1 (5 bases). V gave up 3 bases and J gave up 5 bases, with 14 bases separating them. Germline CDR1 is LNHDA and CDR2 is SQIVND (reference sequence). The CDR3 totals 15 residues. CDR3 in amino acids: CASSILEGLDQPQHF. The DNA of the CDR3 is TGTGCCAGTAGTATTCTTGAGGGGCTGGATCAGCCCCAGCATTTT.

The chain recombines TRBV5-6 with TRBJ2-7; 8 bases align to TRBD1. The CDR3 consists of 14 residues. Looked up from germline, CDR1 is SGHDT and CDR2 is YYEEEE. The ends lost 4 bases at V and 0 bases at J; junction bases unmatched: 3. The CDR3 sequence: CASSPGTGSYEQYF. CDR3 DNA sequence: TGTGCCAGCAGCCCAGGGACAGGCTCCTACGAGCAGTACTTC.

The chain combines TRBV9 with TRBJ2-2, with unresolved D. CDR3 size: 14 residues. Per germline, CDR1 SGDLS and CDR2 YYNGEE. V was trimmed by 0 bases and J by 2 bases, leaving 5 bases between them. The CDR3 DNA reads TGTGCCAGCAGCGTAGGTGGAAACACCGGGGAGCTGTTTTTT. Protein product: CASSVGGNTGELFF.

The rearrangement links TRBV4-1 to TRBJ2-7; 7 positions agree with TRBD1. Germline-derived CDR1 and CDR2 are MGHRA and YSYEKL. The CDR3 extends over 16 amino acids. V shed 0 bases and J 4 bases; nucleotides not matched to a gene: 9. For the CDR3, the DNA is TGCGCCAGCAGCCAAGAAGCGACAGGGCAATTTTACGAGCAGTACTTC. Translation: CASSQEATGQFYEQYF.

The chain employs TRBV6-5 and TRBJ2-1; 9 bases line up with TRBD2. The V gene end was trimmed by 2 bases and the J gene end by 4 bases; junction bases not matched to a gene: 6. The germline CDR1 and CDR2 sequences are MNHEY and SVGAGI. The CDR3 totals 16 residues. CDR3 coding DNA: TGTGCCAGCAGTTACCTTGCGGGGGGGCGTTACAATGAGCAGTTCTTC. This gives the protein CASSYLAGGRYNEQFF.

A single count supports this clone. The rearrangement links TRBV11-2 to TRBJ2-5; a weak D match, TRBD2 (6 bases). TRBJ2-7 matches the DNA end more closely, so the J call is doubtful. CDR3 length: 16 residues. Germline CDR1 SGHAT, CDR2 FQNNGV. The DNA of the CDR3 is TGTGCCAGCAGACACACAGGAATAAACCCCGGGAGCGAGCAGTACTTC. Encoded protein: CASRHTGINPGSEQYF.

CDR3 sequence (DNA): TGTGCCAGCAGCTTTTCGACAGGGGAGGAGACCCAGTACTTC. Amino acids: CASSFSTGEETQYF. This chain joins TRBV13 and TRBJ2-5; 8 nucleotides line up with TRBD1. Germline V lookup: CDR1 PRHDT, CDR2 FYEKMQ (reference sequence). V trimming: 3 bases; J trimming: 5 bases; junction bases outside the gene matches: 5. The CDR3 extends over 14 amino acids.

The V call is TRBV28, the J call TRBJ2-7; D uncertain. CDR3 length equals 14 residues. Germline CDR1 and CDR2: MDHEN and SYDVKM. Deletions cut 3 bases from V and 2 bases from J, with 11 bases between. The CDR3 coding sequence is TGTGCCAGCAGTTTGGGCAGCCTACCCTACGAGCAGTACTTC. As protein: CASSLGSLPYEQYF.

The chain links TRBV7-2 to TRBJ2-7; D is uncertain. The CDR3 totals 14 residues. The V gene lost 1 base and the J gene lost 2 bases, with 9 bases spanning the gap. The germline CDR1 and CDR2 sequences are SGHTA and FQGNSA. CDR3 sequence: CASSLDVTPYEQYF. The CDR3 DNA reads TGTGCCAGCAGCTTAGATGTGACCCCCTACGAGCAGTACTTC.

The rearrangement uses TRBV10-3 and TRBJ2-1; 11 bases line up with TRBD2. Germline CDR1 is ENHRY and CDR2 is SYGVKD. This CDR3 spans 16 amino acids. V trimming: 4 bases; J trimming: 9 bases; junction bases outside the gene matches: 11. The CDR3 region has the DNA TGTGCCATCAGTGTCCCGTCTAGCGGGGGGTCGAGTGAGCAGTTCTTC. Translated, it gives CAISVPSSGGSSEQFF.